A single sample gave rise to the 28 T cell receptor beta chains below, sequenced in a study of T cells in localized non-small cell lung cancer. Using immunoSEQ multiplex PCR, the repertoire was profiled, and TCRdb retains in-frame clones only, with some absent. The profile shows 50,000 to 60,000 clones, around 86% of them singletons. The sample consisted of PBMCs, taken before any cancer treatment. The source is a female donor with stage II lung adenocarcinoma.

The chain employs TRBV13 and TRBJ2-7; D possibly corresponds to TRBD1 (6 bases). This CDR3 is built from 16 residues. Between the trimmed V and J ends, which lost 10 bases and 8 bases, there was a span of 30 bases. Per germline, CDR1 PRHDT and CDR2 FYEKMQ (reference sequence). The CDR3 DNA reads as TGTGCCACTCGAGAGGCACAGGGTTTGCCTCTCGGGAAGCAGTACTTC. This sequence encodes CATREAQGLPLGKQYF. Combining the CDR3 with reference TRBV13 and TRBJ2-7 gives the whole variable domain AAGVIQSPRHLIKEKRETATLKCYPIPRHDTVYWYQQGPGQDPQFLISFYEKMQSDKGSIPDRFSAQQFSDYHSELNMSSLELGDSALYFCATREAQGLPLGKQYFGPGTRLTVT.

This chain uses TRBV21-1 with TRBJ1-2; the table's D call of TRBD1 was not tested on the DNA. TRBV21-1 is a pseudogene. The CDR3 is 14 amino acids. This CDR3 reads CASSKDRAYYGYTF. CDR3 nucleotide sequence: TGTGCCAGCAGCAAAGACAGGGCCTACTATGGCTACACCTTC.

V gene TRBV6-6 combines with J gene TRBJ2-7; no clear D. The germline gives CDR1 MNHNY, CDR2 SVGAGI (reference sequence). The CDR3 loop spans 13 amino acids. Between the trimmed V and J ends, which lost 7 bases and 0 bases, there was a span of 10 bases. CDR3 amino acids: CASTLGSSYEQYF. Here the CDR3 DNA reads TGTGCCAGCACTTTGGGGTCCTCCTACGAGCAGTACTTC.

CDR3 bases: TGCGCCAGCAGCTTTTCCGGGATGGACAGCCAGCTAAGTGGCTACACCTTC. The encoded protein is CASSFSGMDSQLSGYTF. This chain uses TRBV5-1 with TRBJ1-2, with D tentatively TRBD1 (6 bases). The V and J ends lost 2 bases and 7 bases respectively, with 24 bases between them. CDR1 is SGHRS, CDR2 YFSETQ, per germline. This CDR3 region has 17 residues.

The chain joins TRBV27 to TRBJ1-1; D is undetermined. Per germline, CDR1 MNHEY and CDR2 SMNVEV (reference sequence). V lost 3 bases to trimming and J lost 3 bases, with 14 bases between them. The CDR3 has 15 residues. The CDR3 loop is CASSFSWGIHTEAFF. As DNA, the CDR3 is TGTGCCAGCAGTTTTTCCTGGGGTATCCACACTGAAGCTTTCTTT.

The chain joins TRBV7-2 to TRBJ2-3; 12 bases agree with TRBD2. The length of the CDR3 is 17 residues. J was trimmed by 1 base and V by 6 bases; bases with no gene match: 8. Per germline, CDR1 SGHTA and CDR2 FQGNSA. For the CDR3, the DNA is TGTGCCAGCAGTTTATACCGACTAGCGGGGGGCACAGATACGCAGTATTTT. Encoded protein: CASSLYRLAGGTDTQYF.

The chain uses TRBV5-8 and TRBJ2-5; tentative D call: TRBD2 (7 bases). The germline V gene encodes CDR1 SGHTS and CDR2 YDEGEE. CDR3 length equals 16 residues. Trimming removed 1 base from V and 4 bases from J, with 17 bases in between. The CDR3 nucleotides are TGTGCCAGCAGCTTGAATCGCGGGGGCCGAGGAGAGACCCAGTACTTC. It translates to CASSLNRGGRGETQYF.

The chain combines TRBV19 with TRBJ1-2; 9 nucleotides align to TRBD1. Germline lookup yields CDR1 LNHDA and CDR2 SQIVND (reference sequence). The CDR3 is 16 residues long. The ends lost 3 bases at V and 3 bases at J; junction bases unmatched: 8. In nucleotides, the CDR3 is TGTGCCAGTAGTATTTTCCGGGACAGGGTTTACTATGGCTACACCTTC. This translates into CASSIFRDRVYYGYTF.

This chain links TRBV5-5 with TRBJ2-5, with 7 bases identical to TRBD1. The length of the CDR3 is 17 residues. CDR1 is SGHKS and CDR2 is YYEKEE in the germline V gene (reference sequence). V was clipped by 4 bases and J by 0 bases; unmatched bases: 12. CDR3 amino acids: CASSLPRQGLNQETQYF. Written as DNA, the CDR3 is TGTGCCAGCAGCCTACCCCGACAGGGATTAAACCAAGAGACCCAGTACTTC.

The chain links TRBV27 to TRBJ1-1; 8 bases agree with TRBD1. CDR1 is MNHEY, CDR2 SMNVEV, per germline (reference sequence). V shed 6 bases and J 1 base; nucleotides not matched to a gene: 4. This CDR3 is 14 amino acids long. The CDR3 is CASRPGGWNTEAFF. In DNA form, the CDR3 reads TGTGCCAGCAGACCAGGGGGCTGGAACACTGAAGCTTTCTTT.

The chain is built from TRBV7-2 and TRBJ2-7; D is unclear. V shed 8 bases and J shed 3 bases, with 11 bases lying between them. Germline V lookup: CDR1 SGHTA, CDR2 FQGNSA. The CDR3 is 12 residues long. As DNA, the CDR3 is TGTGCCAGCTCCGGAGAGCTCTACGAGCAGTACTTC. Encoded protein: CASSGELYEQYF.

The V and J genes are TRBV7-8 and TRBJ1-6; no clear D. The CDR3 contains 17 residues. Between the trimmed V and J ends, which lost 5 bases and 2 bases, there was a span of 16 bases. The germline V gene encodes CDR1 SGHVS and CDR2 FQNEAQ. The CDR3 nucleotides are TGTGCCAGCAGCGGATCAGGAGGAAGCGCCTATAATTCACCCCTCCACTTT. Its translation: CASSGSGGSAYNSPLHF. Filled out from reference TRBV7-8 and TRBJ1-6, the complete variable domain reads GAGVSQSPRYKVAKRGQDVALRCDPISGHVSLFWYQQALGQGPEFLTYFQNEAQLDKSGLPSDRFFAERPEGSVSTLKIQRTQQEDSAVYLCASSGSGGSAYNSPLHFGNGTRLTVT.

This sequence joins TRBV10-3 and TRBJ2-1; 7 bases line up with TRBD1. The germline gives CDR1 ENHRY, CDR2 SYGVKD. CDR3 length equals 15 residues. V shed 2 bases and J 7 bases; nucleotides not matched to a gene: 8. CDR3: CAISELGQVWNEQFF. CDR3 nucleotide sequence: TGTGCCATCAGTGAGCTTGGACAGGTATGGAATGAGCAGTTCTTC.

CDR3 DNA: TGTGCCAGCAGCTTCGACGACAGGAACACTGAAGCTTTCTTT. Protein: CASSFDDRNTEAFF. The chain recombines TRBV11-1 with TRBJ1-1; maybe TRBD1 (5 bases). The V gene's germline CDR1 is SGHAT and CDR2 FQDESV (reference sequence). Trimming shortened V by 3 bases and J by 1 base, and 9 bases separated the two germline ends. This CDR3 is built from 14 residues.

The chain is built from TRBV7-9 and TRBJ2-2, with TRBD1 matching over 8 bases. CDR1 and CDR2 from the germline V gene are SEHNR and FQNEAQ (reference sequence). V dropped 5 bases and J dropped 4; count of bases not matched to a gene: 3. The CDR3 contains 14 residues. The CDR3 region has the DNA TGTGCCAGCAGCAGGACAGGGACCACCGGGGAGCTGTTTTTT. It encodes CASSRTGTTGELFF.

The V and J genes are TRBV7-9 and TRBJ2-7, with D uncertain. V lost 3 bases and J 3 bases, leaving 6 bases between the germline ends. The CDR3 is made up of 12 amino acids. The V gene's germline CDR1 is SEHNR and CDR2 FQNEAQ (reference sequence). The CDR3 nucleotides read TGTGCCAGCAGCTTCACCGGCTACGAGCAGTACTTC. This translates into CASSFTGYEQYF.

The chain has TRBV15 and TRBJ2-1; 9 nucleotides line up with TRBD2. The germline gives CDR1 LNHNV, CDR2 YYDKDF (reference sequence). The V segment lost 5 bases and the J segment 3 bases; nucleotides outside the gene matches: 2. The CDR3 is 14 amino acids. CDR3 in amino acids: CATSGSGGYNEQFF. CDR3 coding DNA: TGTGCCACCAGCGGTAGCGGGGGCTACAATGAGCAGTTCTTC.

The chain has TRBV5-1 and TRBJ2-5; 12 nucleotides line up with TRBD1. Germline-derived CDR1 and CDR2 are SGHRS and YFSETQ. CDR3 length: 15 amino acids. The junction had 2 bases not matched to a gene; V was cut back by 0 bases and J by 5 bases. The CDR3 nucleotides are TGCGCCAGCAGCTTGGGGGACAGGGGGCAGGAGACCCAGTACTTC. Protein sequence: CASSLGDRGQETQYF.

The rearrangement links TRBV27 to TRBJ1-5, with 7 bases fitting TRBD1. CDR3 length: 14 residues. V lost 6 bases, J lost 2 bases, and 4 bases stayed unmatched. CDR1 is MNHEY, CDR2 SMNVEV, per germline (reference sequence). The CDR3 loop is CASRNGQGNQPQHF. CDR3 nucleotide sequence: TGTGCCAGCAGAAATGGACAGGGCAATCAGCCCCAGCATTTT.

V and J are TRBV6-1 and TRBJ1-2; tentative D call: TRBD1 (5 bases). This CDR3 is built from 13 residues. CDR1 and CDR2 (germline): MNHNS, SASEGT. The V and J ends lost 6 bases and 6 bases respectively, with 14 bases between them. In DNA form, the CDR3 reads TGTGCCAGCAGCGAGGGGACTATTAATGGCTACACCTTC. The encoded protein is CASSEGTINGYTF.

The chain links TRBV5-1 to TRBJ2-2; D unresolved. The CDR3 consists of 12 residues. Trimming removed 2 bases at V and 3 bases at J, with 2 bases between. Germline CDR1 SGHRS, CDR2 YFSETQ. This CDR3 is CASSFDTGELFF. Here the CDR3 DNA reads TGCGCCAGCAGCTTCGACACCGGGGAGCTGTTTTTT. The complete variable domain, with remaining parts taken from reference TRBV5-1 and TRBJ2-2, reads KAGVTQTPRYLIKTRGQQVTLSCSPISGHRSVSWYQQTPGQGLQFLFEYFSETQRNKGNFPGRFSGRQFSNSRSEMNVSTLELGDSALYLCASSFDTGELFFGEGSRLTVL.

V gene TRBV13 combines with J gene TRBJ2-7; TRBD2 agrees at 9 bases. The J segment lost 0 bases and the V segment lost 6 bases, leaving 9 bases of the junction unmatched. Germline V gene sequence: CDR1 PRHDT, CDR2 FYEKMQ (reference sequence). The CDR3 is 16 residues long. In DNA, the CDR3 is TGTGCCAGCAGTTCCCGACTAGCGGCGTCCTCCTACGAGCAGTACTTC. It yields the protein CASSSRLAASSYEQYF.

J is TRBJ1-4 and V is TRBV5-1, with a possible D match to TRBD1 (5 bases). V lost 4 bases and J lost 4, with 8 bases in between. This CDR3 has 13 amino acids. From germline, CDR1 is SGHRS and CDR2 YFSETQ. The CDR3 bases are TGCGCCAGCAGCGGGGGAGTTAATGAAAAACTGTTTTTT. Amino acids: CASSGGVNEKLFF. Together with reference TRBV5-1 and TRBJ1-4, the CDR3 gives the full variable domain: KAGVTQTPRYLIKTRGQQVTLSCSPISGHRSVSWYQQTPGQGLQFLFEYFSETQRNKGNFPGRFSGRQFSNSRSEMNVSTLELGDSALYLCASSGGVNEKLFFGSGTQLSVL.

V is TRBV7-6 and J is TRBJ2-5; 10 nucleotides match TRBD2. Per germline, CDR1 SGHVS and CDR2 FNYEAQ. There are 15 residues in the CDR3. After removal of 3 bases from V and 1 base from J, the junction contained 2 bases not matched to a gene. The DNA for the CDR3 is TGTGCCAGCAGCTTCCTAGCGGGGGTCCAAGAGACCCAGTACTTC. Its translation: CASSFLAGVQETQYF.

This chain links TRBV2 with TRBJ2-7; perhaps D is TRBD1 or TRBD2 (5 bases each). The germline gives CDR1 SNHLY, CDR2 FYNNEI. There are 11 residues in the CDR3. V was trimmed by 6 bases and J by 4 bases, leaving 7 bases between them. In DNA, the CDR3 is TGTGCCAGCAGATGGGGGTACGAGCAGTACTTC. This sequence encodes CASRWGYEQYF.

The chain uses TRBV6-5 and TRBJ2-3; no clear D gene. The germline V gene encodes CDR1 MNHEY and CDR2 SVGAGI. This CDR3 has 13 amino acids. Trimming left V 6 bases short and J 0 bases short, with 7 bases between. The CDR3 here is CASRAASTDTQYF. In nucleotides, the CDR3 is TGTGCCAGCAGGGCAGCTAGCACAGATACGCAGTATTTT.

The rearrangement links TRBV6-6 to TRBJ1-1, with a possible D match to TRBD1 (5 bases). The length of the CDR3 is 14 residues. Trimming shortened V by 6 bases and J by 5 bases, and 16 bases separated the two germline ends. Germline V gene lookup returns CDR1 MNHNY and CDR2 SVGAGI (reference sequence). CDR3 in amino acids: CASSPRDPLTEAFF. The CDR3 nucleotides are TGTGCCAGCAGCCCTCGGGACCCTTTAACTGAAGCTTTCTTT.

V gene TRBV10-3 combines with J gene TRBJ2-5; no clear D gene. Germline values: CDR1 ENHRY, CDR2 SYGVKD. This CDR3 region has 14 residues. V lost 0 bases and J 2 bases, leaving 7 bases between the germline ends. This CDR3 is CAISESLRQETQYF. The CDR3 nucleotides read TGTGCCATCAGTGAGTCCCTACGGCAAGAGACCCAGTACTTC.